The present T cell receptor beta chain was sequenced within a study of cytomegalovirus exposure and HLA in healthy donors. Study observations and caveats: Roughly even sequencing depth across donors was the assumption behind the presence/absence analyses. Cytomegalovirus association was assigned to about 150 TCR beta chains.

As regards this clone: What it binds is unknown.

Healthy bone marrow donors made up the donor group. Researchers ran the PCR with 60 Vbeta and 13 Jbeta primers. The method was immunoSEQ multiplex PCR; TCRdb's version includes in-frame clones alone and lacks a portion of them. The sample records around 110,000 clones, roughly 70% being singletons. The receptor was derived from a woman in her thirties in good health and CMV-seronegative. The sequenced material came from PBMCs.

Here the CDR3 DNA reads TGTGCCAGCAGCTGGAAGACAGGGAAATACTACGAGCAGTACTTC. Translation: CASSWKTGKYYEQYF. This chain connects TRBV5-6 to TRBJ2-7, with 7 bases that match TRBD1. V lost 3 bases, J lost 3 bases, and 9 bases stayed unmatched. The germline V gene has CDR1 SGHDT and CDR2 YYEEEE. The CDR3 sequence is 15 residues long.